This TCR beta chain was recovered during a study of blood T cells in healthy people across ages. Study observations and caveats: For the donors, CMV status was unknown and possibly confounded expanded clonotype changes. Roughly linear age-related decline in beta diversity appeared, significant by age 40.

Germline V lookup: CDR1 DFQATT, CDR2 SNEGSKA (reference sequence). The CDR3 totals 18 residues. The V and J ends lost 0 bases and 0 bases respectively, with 15 bases between them. This clonotype was picked up a small number of times. Its antigen is not known. A J-beta primer mix and a sample-barcoded 5' primer were used in a second PCR of roughly 6 to 12 cycles. Every sample gave at least 3 million paired-end reads containing CDR3. MiXCR, run by TCRdb on the 5' RACE reads, gives a single entry per CDR3 protein. Among hundreds of thousands of distinct CDR3 sequences listed, under 40% were seen once. The sequence was obtained from a man aged 18-30 years in good health. J is TRBJ1-6 and V is TRBV20-1; D may be TRBD1 (5 bases). Specimen: blood. CDR3 protein: CSARDLRGPSSYNSPLHF. The DNA for the CDR3 is TGCAGTGCTAGAGATCTGCGGGGCCCGAGCTCCTATAATTCACCCCTCCACTTT.